The 5 T cell receptor beta chains in this list originate from one sample, sequenced in a study of shared clonotypes between healthy human individuals. Clones were read by immunoSEQ multiplex PCR, and TCRdb kept only the in-frame ones, dropping some. The sample carries around 2.1 million clones, approximately 96% recorded once. The specimen sequenced was naive CD4+ T cells sorted from blood. Subset indicated: CD45RA+ positively selected. Source of these receptors: a man aged 18 to 30 in good health.

The J gene is TRBJ2-3, the V gene TRBV27; 7 nucleotides agree with TRBD2. V was pared by 5 bases and J by 1 base, with 6 bases of the junction left unmatched. The germline V gene has CDR1 MNHEY and CDR2 SMNVEV (reference sequence). CDR3 length: 15 amino acids. The CDR3 sequence is CASSLADRGTDTQYF. CDR3 bases: TGTGCCAGCAGTCTAGCGGACCGAGGCACAGATACGCAGTATTTT.

Written as DNA, the CDR3 is TGTGCCACCAGCGGGGGACAGAATGAAAAACTGTTTTTT. Protein: CATSGGQNEKLFF. The chain carries TRBV15 and TRBJ1-4; 7 positions match TRBD1. J was trimmed by 5 bases and V by 5 bases; bases with no gene match: 2. CDR1 and CDR2 from the germline V gene are LNHNV and YYDKDF (reference sequence). The CDR3 loop spans 13 amino acids.

This chain joins TRBV30 and TRBJ2-3, with TRBD2 matching over 11 bases. Germline V gene sequence: CDR1 GTSNPN, CDR2 SVGIG (reference sequence). After removal of 5 bases from V and 8 bases from J, the junction contained 9 bases not matched to a gene. The CDR3 spans 14 residues. The CDR3 nucleotides are TGTGCCTGGGTGACTAGCGGGACCTCTGGTACGCAGTATTTT. This codes for CAWVTSGTSGTQYF.

This clone was detected only once. Distinct nucleotide sequences in the sample also encode this CDR3. This rearrangement joins TRBV2 to TRBJ1-2; 7 bases line up with TRBD1. V lost 0 bases and J lost 5; bases outside the gene matches: 3. The germline gives CDR1 SNHLY, CDR2 FYNNEI. This CDR3 has 14 residues. CDR3 region: CASSEAGQVYGYTF. In DNA form, the CDR3 reads TGTGCCAGCAGTGAAGCCGGACAGGTTTATGGCTACACCTTC.

The chain employs TRBV7-2 and TRBJ1-4; D not resolved. The CDR3 consists of 12 residues. V was cut by 5 bases and J by 7 bases, with 8 bases left in between. Germline CDR1 reads SGHTA; CDR2 reads FQGNSA. CDR3 in DNA: TGTGCCAGCAGCCTCACGAGTGAAAAACTGTTTTTT. Translated, it gives CASSLTSEKLFF.